A single TCR beta chain is shown here with its context. This clonotype was counted a few times. The sample holds no much larger clone one base away, and base qualities are not on file. Synthesis of TCR cDNA relied on 5'RACE template switching, a step that introduced a universal primer site along with unique molecular identifiers. Priming of cDNA synthesis was performed from both the TCR alpha and TCR beta constant segments. Library amplification used two PCR steps, and the second PCR step added sample barcodes and sequencing adapters. Sequencing of libraries was done on Illumina HiSeq 2500 (2x100 bp) or NovaSeq (2x150 bp). Turning to the authors' computational methods: MIGEC was used to demultiplex reads and collapse the reads into UMI consensus sequences, and MiXCR was used for V(D)J alignment. Vaccine-responding clonotypes were defined with edgeR using replicate PBMC samples, requiring FDR below 0.01 and a log2 fold change above 5 up to day 15. Each bulk clonotype was labeled CD4 or CD8 based on which sequenced repertoire, CD4 or CD8, contained the clonotype at higher abundance. Clonotypes enriched at least 10-fold in dextramer-positive versus dextramer-negative fractions were classed as NS4B-specific, and CD4-biased clonotypes were left out. The public reads were run again by TCRdb, first through fastp at Q25 and then through MiXCR, and only productive beta chains were kept. Under each unique CDR3 protein, matching rows form one entry showing the most common genes and DNA. The V and J calls reflect TCRdb's pipeline rather than the authors' work. The sample records more than 75,000 distinct CDR3 sequences, about 8.8% of which are singletons. Clones ranked in the top ten supply approximately 15% of the sample.

Counted from cysteine to phenylalanine, this CDR3 has 15 amino acids. Only the CDR3 region is kept as DNA, spanning 45 bases read in frame from base 1. The junction shows trimming of 6 bases on V and 0 bases on J, and the gene matches do not reach 7 bases of it. Per the germline V gene, SGHDT is the CDR1 and YYEEEE is the CDR2. Taken with the paper, the label for treatment or condition translates to: live attenuated yellow fever vaccine strain. A standard Ficoll-Paque protocol was used to isolate PBMCs from peripheral blood. With anti-CD3 and anti-CD8 staining plus a dextramer loaded with the yellow fever NS4B epitope peptide, the researchers sorted epitope-specific CD8 T cells. TriZol was used to extract RNA from bulk PBMCs, from CD4 and CD8 fractions, and from dextramer-positive and dextramer-negative fractions. The entry originates in a study of T cells after yellow fever vaccination (dated by TCRdb to the late 2010s). With respect to the entire study: Libraries from fractions with low cell numbers were prepared with the SMART-Seq v4 Ultra Low Input RNA kit. To follow T-cell clones before and after both primary and booster YFV17D yellow fever vaccination, bulk TCR alpha and beta repertoires underwent longitudinal sequencing. Blood was drawn at multiple timepoints before and after primary and secondary immunization, with bulk PBMC replicates and cell subsets isolated. Two healthy male donors, one aged 18 to 30 and one aged 30 to 40 years, made up the cohort. On the study overall, not on this receptor specifically: The secondary T-cell response was weaker than the primary response but faster, peaking on day 5 instead of day 15. A small share of clonotypes occurred in both CD4 and CD8 compartments, likely arising from convergent recombination. Because only a couple of donors were included in the study, the extent to which the findings can be generalized is limited. Computational filtering was needed because FACS-sorted repertoires could contain abundant contaminating clonotypes from the bulk population. After the booster, most clones that had expanded after primary vaccination were detected again (around 97% of CD4 and around 88% of CD8), suggesting broad maintenance of memory.

Source: CD8+ T cells not binding an NS4B(214-222) dextramer, sorted from PBMCs, taken around 14 days after the first yellow fever vaccination. The sample's cell subset or site label is to be understood as: NS4B epitope dextramer-negative CD8 T cells. Recombination connected TRBV5-6 to TRBJ1-2, and TRBD1 aligns with 8 junction nucleotides. The TCR comes from a man in his late teens or twenties who received the YFV17D yellow fever vaccine. The sequence in DNA is TGTGCCAGCACCCTGGACAGGGAAGCTAACTATGGCTACACCTTC. The resulting protein is CASTLDREANYGYTF.